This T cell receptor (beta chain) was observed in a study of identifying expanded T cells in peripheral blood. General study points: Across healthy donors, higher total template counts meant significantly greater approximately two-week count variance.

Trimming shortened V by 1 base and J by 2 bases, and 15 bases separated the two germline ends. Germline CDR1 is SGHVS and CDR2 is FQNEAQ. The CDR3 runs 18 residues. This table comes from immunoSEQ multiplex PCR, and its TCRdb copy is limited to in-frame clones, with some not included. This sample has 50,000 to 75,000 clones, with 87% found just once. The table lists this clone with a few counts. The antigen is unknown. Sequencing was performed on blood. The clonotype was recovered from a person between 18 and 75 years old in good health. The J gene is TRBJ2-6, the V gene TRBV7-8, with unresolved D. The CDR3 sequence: CASSLVVASGPGANVLTF. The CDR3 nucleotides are TGTGCCAGCAGCTTAGTAGTCGCCAGTGGTCCTGGGGCCAACGTCCTGACTTTC.